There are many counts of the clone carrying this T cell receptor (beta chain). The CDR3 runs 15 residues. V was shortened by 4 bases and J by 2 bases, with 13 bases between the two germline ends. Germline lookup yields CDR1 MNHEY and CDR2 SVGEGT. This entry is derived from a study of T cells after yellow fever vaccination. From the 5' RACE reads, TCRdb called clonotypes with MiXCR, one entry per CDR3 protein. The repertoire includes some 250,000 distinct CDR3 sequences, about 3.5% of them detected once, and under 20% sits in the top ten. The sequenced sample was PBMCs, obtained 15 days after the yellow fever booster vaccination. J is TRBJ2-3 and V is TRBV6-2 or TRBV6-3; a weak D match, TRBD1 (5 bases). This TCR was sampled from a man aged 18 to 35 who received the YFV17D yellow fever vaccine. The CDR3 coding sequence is TGTGCCAGCAGTTTGAGCCGGACATACACAGATACGCAGTATTTT. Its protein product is CASSLSRTYTDTQYF.